These T cell receptor beta chains were read from a single sample in a study of blood T cell repertoires in COVID-19. The protocol was immunoSEQ multiplex PCR, while the TCRdb copy is restricted to in-frame clones and leaves out a portion. The table records about 430,000 clones, roughly 88% of them present only once. The sample comprised PBMCs or T cells enriched from blood (not recorded which). The receptors originated from a woman aged 25 to 39 with acute COVID-19. The CDR3 runs from the conserved cysteine through the conserved F or W. Each record gives: J gene, clone size, V gene, D gene, CDR3 protein, CDR3 DNA. D genes are given only for firm matches. A clone size is listed for some rows: how often the clone was seen (once, few, many), or a class if it is expanded.

TRBJ1-5,once,TRBV18,NA,CASSPFGQGNQPQHF,NA
TRBJ1-1,NA,TRBV5-1,NA,CASSFAIDRKAFF,TGCGCCAGCAGCTTCGCGATCGACAGGAAAGCTTTCTTT
TRBJ2-1,NA,TRBV7-2,TRBD2,CASSFGLAGGTYNEQFF,TGTGCCAGCAGCTTCGGGCTAGCGGGGGGGACCTACAATGAGCAGTTCTTC
TRBJ1-4,NA,TRBV2,NA,CASSPENEKLFF,TGTGCCAGCAGTCCGGAGAATGAAAAACTGTTTTTT
TRBJ2-2,NA,TRBV7-7,TRBD2,CASSLSRGLAGMNTGELFF,TGTGCCAGCAGCTTATCTAGGGGATTAGCGGGGATGAACACCGGGGAGCTGTTTTTT
TRBJ1-4,NA,TRBV15,TRBD1,CATSGGQPNEKLFF,TGTGCCACCAGCGGGGGACAGCCAAATGAAAAACTGTTTTTT
TRBJ2-7,NA,TRBV19,TRBD1,CASSKGQGYEQYF,TGTGCCAGTAGTAAGGGACAGGGGTACGAGCAGTACTTC
TRBJ1-4,once,TRBV6-5,NA,CASSSLSGTNEKLFF,TGTGCCAGCAGTTCCCTTAGCGGTACTAATGAAAAACTGTTTTTT
TRBJ2-1,few,TRBV24-1,TRBD1,CATSDASGGVNNEQFF,TGTGCCACCAGTGACGCCTCAGGGGGCGTCAACAATGAGCAGTTCTTC
TRBJ1-2,NA,TRBV2,NA,CASRSDRKANYGYTF,TGTGCCAGCAGATCTGACAGGAAGGCTAACTATGGCTACACCTTC
TRBJ1-2,NA,TRBV29-1,NA,CSVENPRVRGYTF,TGCAGCGTTGAAAATCCCCGGGTTCGAGGCTACACCTTC
TRBJ1-1,few,TRBV4-3,NA,CASSQEALGSEAFF,TGCGCCAGCAGCCAAGAAGCCCTGGGCAGTGAAGCTTTCTTT
TRBJ2-3,NA,TRBV7-2,NA,CASRTGSTDTQYF,TGTGCCAGCAGGACGGGGAGCACAGATACGCAGTATTTT
TRBJ1-5,NA,TRBV6-2/TRBV6-3,NA,CASSTTGFQPQHF,TGTGCCAGCAGTACCACAGGGTTTCAGCCCCAGCATTTT
TRBJ1-1,NA,TRBV9,NA,CASSNQGRTEAFF,TGTGCCAGCAGCAACCAGGGGCGGACTGAAGCTTTCTTT
TRBJ2-7,NA,TRBV7-8,NA,CASSLSTLDSNSYEQYF,TGTGCCAGCAGCTTATCAACCCTGGACAGCAACTCCTACGAGCAGTACTTC
TRBJ2-7,NA,TRBV13,NA,CASSLGALYEQYF,TGTGCCAGCAGCTTAGGGGCCCTCTACGAGCAGTACTTC
TRBJ2-7,NA,TRBV14,TRBD1,CASSRDSYEQYF,TGTGCCAGCAGCAGGGACAGTTACGAGCAGTACTTC
TRBJ2-7,NA,TRBV15,TRBD1,CATSRHDRPGGYEQYF,TGTGCCACCAGCAGACACGACAGGCCAGGGGGCTACGAGCAGTACTTC
TRBJ1-1,NA,TRBV30,NA,CAWNPVGGNTEAFF,TGTGCCTGGAACCCCGTGGGAGGGAACACTGAAGCTTTCTTT
TRBJ1-2,NA,TRBV9,NA,CASSVERSGVYGYTF,TGTGCCAGCAGCGTAGAGAGGTCAGGGGTCTATGGCTACACCTTC
TRBJ2-1,NA,TRBV5-1,TRBD1,CASSLGQGAYNEQFF,TGCGCCAGCAGCCTAGGACAGGGGGCCTACAATGAGCAGTTCTTC
TRBJ1-1,NA,TRBV12-5,NA,CASGLARVGTEAFF,TGTGCTAGTGGCTTGGCCAGGGTGGGCACTGAAGCTTTCTTT
TRBJ1-5,NA,TRBV19,NA,CASSIQRGGNQPQHF,TGTGCCAGTAGTATCCAAAGGGGAGGTAATCAGCCCCAGCATTTT
TRBJ1-1,NA,TRBV7-9,NA,CASSPGKGAEAFF,TGTGCCAGCAGCCCCGGGAAGGGGGCTGAAGCTTTCTTT
TRBJ2-1,NA,TRBV5-1,NA,CASSLGQANNEQFF,TGCGCCAGCAGCTTGGGCCAGGCAAATAATGAGCAGTTCTTC
TRBJ2-1,NA,TRBV10-3,TRBD2,CAISESGSGGGNEQFF,TGTGCCATCAGTGAGTCTGGTAGCGGGGGGGGCAATGAGCAGTTCTTC
TRBJ2-4,once,TRBV5-1,NA,CASSLAYMGGVAKNIQYF,TGCGCCAGCAGCTTGGCCTATATGGGGGGTGTGGCCAAAAACATTCAGTACTTC
TRBJ1-2,NA,TRBV7-6,NA,CASSLSGDGYTF,TGTGCCAGCAGCTTAAGTGGAGATGGCTACACCTTC
TRBJ2-7,NA,TRBV3-1/TRBV3-2,NA,CASSQERATEQYF,TGTGCCAGCAGCCAAGAGCGGGCTACCGAGCAGTACTTC
TRBJ1-1,NA,TRBV19,NA,CASSILSPTEAFF,TGTGCCAGTAGTATTCTATCCCCGACTGAAGCTTTCTTT